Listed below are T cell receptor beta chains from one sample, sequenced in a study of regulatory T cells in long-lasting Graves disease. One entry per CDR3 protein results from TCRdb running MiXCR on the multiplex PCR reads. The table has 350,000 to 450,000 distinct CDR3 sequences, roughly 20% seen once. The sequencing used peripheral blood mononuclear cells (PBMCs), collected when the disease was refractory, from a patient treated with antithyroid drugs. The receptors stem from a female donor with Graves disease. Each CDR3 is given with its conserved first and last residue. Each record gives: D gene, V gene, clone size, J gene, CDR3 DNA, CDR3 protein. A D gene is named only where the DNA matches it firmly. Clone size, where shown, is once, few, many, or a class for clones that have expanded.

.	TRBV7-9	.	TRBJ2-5	TGTGCCAGCACCCCTGCTGGGGGAATCGGCCAAGAGACCCAGTACTTC	CASTPAGGIGQETQYF
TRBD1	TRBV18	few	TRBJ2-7	TGTGCCAGCTCACCCGTCGACAGGGGTGACGAGCAGTACTTC	CASSPVDRGDEQYF
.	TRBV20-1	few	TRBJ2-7	TGCAGTGCTAGCGGGGCCAACCTTCCCTACGAGCAGTACTTC	CSASGANLPYEQYF
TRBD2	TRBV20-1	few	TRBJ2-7	TGCAGTGCTAGACCGACTAGCGGGAGCCACGAGCAGTACTTC	CSARPTSGSHEQYF
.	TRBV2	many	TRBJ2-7	TGTGCCAGCAGTGACTCCAGGGCTTACGAGCAGTACTTC	CASSDSRAYEQYF
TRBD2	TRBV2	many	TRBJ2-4	TGTGCCAGCAGCTATAAGGGACTAGCAACTCCCCTAGCCAAAAACATTCAGTACTTC	CASSYKGLATPLAKNIQYF
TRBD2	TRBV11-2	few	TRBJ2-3	TGTGCCAGCAGCTTACGCGGGAGTCCCCCAGATACGCAGTATTTT	CASSLRGSPPDTQYF
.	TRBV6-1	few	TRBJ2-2	TGTGCCAGCATCCCCGGAAACACCGGGGAGCTGTTTTTT	CASIPGNTGELFF
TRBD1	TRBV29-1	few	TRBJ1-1	TGCAGCGTTGACAGGGGGCTGAACACTGAAGCTTTCTTT	CSVDRGLNTEAFF
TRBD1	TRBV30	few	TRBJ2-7	TGTGCCTGGGGACAGGGACCATACGAGCAGTACTTC	CAWGQGPYEQYF
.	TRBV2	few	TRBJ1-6	TGCGCCAGCAGCCTGGGATCAAATAATTCACCCCTCCACTTT	CASSLGSNNSPLHF
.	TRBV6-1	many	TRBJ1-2	TGTGCCAGCAGTGAATTTATCTCATATGGCTACACCTTC	CASSEFISYGYTF
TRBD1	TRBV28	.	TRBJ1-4	TGTGCCAGCAGATCGAGTCCCGGGACAGCCTATGAAAAACTGTTTTTT	CASRSSPGTAYEKLFF
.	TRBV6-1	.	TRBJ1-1	TGTGCCAGCAGGCAGACCCAGGGTACTGAAGCTTTCTTT	CASRQTQGTEAFF
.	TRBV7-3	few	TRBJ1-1	TGTGCCAGCAGCCTGACTACGAACACTGAAGCTTTCTTT	CASSLTTNTEAFF
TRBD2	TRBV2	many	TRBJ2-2	TGTGCCAGCATAGCACTAGCGGGAGTGAGTACCGGGGAGCTGTTTTTT	CASIALAGVSTGELFF
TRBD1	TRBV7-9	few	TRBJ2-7	TGTGCCAGCAGCTTAGACGGACAGGGGGCTTTCTACGAGCAGTACTTC	CASSLDGQGAFYEQYF
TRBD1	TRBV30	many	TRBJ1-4	TGTGCCTGGCAGGGACAGCCCAATGAAAAACTGTTTTTT	CAWQGQPNEKLFF
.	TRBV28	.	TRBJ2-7	TGTGCCATTAGGACGCAGACCCAGAGCTCCTACGAGCAGTACTTC	CAIRTQTQSSYEQYF
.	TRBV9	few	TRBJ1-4	TGTGCCAGCAGCGTAGAAGGAGGGGGAGTTGGTAATGAAAAACTGTTTTTT	CASSVEGGGVGNEKLFF
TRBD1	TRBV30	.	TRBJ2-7	TGTGCCTGGAGTGGCTTGAGGGGGCACGAGCAGTACTTC	CAWSGLRGHEQYF
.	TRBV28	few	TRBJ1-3	TGTGCCAGCGTTCAAGGGGGGGCTGGAAACACCATATATTTT	CASVQGGAGNTIYF
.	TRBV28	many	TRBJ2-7	TGTGCCAGCAGTTCCCTTATGGGTTACGAGCAGTACTTC	CASSSLMGYEQYF
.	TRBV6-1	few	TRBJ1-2	TGTGCCAGCACCCCCGAAGGAGGGGGAAACTATGGCTACACCTTC	CASTPEGGGNYGYTF
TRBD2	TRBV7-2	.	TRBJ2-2	TGTGCCAGCAGCGCCGTGATCCGGGAGCGGGGCACCGGGGAGCTGTTTTTT	CASSAVIRERGTGELFF
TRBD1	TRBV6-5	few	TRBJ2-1	TGTGCCAGCAGTTATCCGACAGGGTCTGAGCAGTTCTTC	CASSYPTGSEQFF
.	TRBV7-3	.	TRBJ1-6	TGTGCCAGCAGCTTAACGTCGGCCCCACCCCTCCACTTT	CASSLTSAPPLHF
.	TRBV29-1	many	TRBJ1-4	TGCAGCGTTTATAATGAAAAACTGTTTTTT	CSVYNEKLFF
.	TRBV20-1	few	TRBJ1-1	TGCAGTGCTAGAGACTTAGGGACATACACTGAAGCTTTCTTT	CSARDLGTYTEAFF